The 2 T cell receptor beta chains below all came from one sample that was sequenced in a study of T cell responses to AZD1222 COVID-19 vaccine. Clones were sequenced by immunoSEQ multiplex PCR, and TCRdb holds only the in-frame ones, with some missing. The profile shows around 58,000 clones, around 89% of them singletons. The sequencing used peripheral blood, collected 28 days after the second AZD1222 dose. The receptors were gathered from an adult who received the AZD1222 COVID-19 vaccine.

This rearrangement joins TRBV29-1 to TRBJ1-2; D may be TRBD1 (6 bases). This CDR3 has 14 amino acids. V was pared by 2 bases and J by 4 bases, with 14 bases between. Germline CDR1 is SQVTM and CDR2 is ANQGSEA. In nucleotides, the CDR3 is TGCAGCGTTGAAAACCCCGGGACACCCTATGGCTACACCTTC. Translating it yields CSVENPGTPYGYTF.

The chain combines TRBV12-3 or TRBV12-4 with TRBJ2-3; D possibly uses TRBD1 or TRBD2 (5 bases each). The germline V and J ends were trimmed by 6 bases and 3 bases, with 10 bases remaining between them. The CDR3 runs to 13 residues. The CDR3 DNA is TGTGCCAGCAGCGGGGCCGTGACAGATACGCAGTATTTT. It translates to CASSGAVTDTQYF.